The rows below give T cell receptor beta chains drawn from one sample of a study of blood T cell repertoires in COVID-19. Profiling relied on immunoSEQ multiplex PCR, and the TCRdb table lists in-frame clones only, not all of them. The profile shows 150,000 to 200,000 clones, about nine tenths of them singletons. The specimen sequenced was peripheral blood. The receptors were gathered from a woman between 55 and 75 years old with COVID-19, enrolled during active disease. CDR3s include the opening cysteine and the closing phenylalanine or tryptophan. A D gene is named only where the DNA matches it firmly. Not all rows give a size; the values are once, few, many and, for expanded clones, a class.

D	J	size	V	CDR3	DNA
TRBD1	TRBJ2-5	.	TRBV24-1	CATSDTGQRETQYF	TGTGCCACCAGTGATACGGGACAGCGGGAGACCCAGTACTTC
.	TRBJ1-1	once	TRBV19	CASRALGVGTEAFF	TGTGCCAGTCGAGCCCTCGGGGTGGGGACTGAAGCTTTCTTT
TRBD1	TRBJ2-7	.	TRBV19	CASSIKPRGQGSNEQYF	TGTGCCAGTAGTATAAAACCTAGGGGACAGGGGTCCAACGAGCAGTACTTC
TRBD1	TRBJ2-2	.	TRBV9	CASSVLTGTGGTGELFF	TGTGCCAGCAGCGTTCTAACCGGGACAGGGGGAACCGGGGAGCTGTTTTTT
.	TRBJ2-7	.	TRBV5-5	CASSSRQAQYEQYF	TGTGCCAGCAGCTCACGACAGGCTCAATACGAGCAGTACTTC
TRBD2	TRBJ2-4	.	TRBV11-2	CASSFGTSGLAKNIQYF	TGTGCCAGCAGCTTTGGGACTAGCGGCCTAGCCAAAAACATTCAGTACTTC
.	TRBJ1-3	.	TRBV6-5	CASQTGSSGNTIYF	TGTGCCAGCCAGACAGGTAGCTCTGGAAACACCATATATTTT
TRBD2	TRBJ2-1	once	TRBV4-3	CASSREVAGAVYNEQFF	TGCGCCAGCAGCCGAGAAGTAGCGGGAGCGGTTTACAATGAGCAGTTCTTC
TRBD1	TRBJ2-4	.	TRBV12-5	CASGLGQDQNIQYF	TGTGCTAGTGGTTTAGGACAGGACCAAAACATTCAGTACTTC
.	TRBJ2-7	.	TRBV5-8	CASSSQATAGYEQYF	TGTGCCAGCAGCTCCCAAGCGACCGCGGGCTACGAGCAGTACTTC
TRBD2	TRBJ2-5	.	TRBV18	CASSPIRLAGGTPETQYF	TGTGCCAGCTCACCGATACGACTAGCGGGAGGTACCCCAGAGACCCAGTACTTC
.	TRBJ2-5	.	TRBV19	CASSIRLPETQYF	TGTGCCAGTAGTATAAGACTCCCGGAGACCCAGTACTTC
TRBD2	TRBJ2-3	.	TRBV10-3	CAISQTSGRADTQYF	TGTGCCATCAGTCAGACTAGCGGGAGGGCAGATACGCAGTATTTT
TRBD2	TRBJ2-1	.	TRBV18	CASGTSGGYNEQFF	TGTGCCAGCGGGACTAGCGGGGGCTACAATGAGCAGTTCTTC
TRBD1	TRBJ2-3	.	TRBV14	CASSQDRGEADTQYF	TGTGCCAGCAGCCAGGACAGGGGAGAAGCAGATACGCAGTATTTT
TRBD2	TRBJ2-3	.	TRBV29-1	CSARRRERADTQYF	TGCAGCGCAAGACGGCGGGAGAGAGCAGATACGCAGTATTTT
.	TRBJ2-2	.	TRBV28	CASTLESQESGELFF	TGTGCCAGCACCCTCGAGTCACAGGAGTCCGGGGAGCTGTTTTTT
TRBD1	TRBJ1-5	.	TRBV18	CASSPTGTGANQPQHF	TGTGCCAGCTCACCTACCGGGACAGGGGCCAATCAGCCCCAGCATTTT
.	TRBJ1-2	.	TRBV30	CAWSRAGYGYTF	TGTGCCTGGAGTCGGGCAGGGTATGGCTACACCTTC
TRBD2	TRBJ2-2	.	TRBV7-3	CASIPTGGPNTGELFF	TGTGCCAGCATACCAACGGGGGGACCGAACACCGGGGAGCTGTTTTTT
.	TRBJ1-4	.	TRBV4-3	CASSQAGTVGGKLFF	TGCGCCAGCAGCCAAGCCGGGACTGTGGGTGGAAAACTGTTTTTT
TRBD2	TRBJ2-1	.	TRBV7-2	CASSLAPLAGGGEQFF	TGTGCCAGCAGCTTAGCGCCCCTAGCGGGAGGGGGAGAGCAGTTCTTC